There are a few counts of the clone carrying this T cell receptor (beta chain). This entry comes from a study of T-cell memory formation after mild COVID-19. Across the whole study: TCR clusters were largely donor specific.

Trimming shortened V by 5 bases and J by 5 bases, and 12 bases separated the two germline ends. The CDR3 loop spans 13 amino acids. Per germline, CDR1 MNHEY and CDR2 SMNVEV (reference sequence). In TCRdb, the 5' RACE reads were re-called with MiXCR into one record per CDR3 protein. Of about 500,000 distinct CDR3 sequences in the sample, around 21% were seen once. This chain links TRBV27 with TRBJ1-1, with a possible D match to TRBD1 (5 bases). The clonotype was recovered from an adult woman who had mild COVID-19 (a few samples of this study predate the infection). Cell type and time point are not known. Sequencing was performed on PBMCs or a T cell subset sorted from them (not recorded which). DNA of the CDR3: TGTGCCAGCAGTCGCGGCGAGGGGACTGAAGCTTTCTTT. Its translation: CASSRGEGTEAFF.